These 18 T cell receptor beta chains share one sample of origin, sequenced in a study of tumor-infiltrating lymphocytes in primary liver carcinoma. Germline DNA was extracted too, while blood RNA derived from unsorted whole blood. Making TCR beta cDNA involved 400 to 600 ng total RNA and a constant-region primer. The TCR beta library was amplified through three nested multiplex PCR rounds in a modified ARM-PCR procedure. The first two PCR rounds used TRBV1-TRBV30 forward primers with a C-beta reverse primer, 9 to 10 cycles each. TCRdb itself ran the multiplex PCR reads through MiXCR, one entry per CDR3 protein. This table has 330,000 or so distinct CDR3 sequences, 65% appearing once. Sequenced material: peripheral blood. The receptors here all came from a man aged 35-49 years with primary liver carcinoma and hepatitis B virus infection.

As to this clonotype: One end of the junction fails to match germline, which may point to a read error. This chain uses TRBV11-2 with TRBJ2-7; 10 bases match TRBD2. The germline V gene encodes CDR1 SGHAT and CDR2 FQNNGV. The CDR3 totals 15 residues. Written as DNA, the CDR3 is TGTGCCAGTAGCTGGGCTAGCGGGGGAAACCACGAGCAGTACTTC. Its protein product is CASSWASGGNHEQYF.

This clonotype showed up just a few times. CDR3 sequence reads: CASMGDGFMEQFF. The CDR3 DNA reads TGCGCCAGCATGGGTGACGGTTTTATGGAGCAGTTCTTC. V and J are TRBV5-1 and TRBJ2-1; D gene ambiguous. V lost 6 bases, J lost 10 bases, and 17 bases lay in between. The germline CDR1 and CDR2 sequences are SGHRS and YFSETQ. The CDR3 is 13 residues long.

J is TRBJ2-3 and V is TRBV5-1; the match to TRBD2 covers 7 bases. V lost 2 bases, J lost 0 bases, and 9 bases stayed unmatched. Per the germline V gene, CDR1 is SGHRS and CDR2 is YFSETQ. The CDR3 spans 17 residues. CDR3 amino acids: CASSFNPSGASTDTQYF. CDR3 coding DNA: TGCGCCAGCAGCTTTAATCCCAGCGGGGCTAGCACAGATACGCAGTATTTT.

As concerns this clonotype: A junction end diverges from the germline sequence, so it may reflect a read error. The chain couples TRBV11-1 to TRBJ2-2; 12 bases line up with TRBD2. The CDR3 has 15 amino acids. The germline V gene has CDR1 SGHAT and CDR2 FQDESV (reference sequence). The chain's CDR3 is CASSLRTSGIVELFF. CDR3 DNA sequence: TGTGCCAGCAGCCTCCGGACTAGCGGGATTGTGGAGCTCTTTTTT.

Turning to this clonotype: One junction end does not reproduce the germline sequence, and a read error may be involved. This chain uses TRBV5-5 with TRBJ2-3; 8 bases agree with TRBD2. CDR3 length: 14 amino acids. Germline V gene data show CDR1 as SGHKS and CDR2 as YYEKEE (reference sequence). CDR3 in amino acids: CASEGSGSIDTEYF. CDR3 DNA sequence: TGTGCCAGCGAGGGGAGCGGGAGCATAGATACGGAGTATTTT.

About this clonotype itself: A much larger clone sits a single nucleotide away, making a read error possible. This chain connects TRBV12-3 or TRBV12-4 to TRBJ1-1; D is unclear. The CDR3 sequence is 15 residues long. The CDR3 spells CASNLERMMNTEAFF. The CDR3 DNA reads TGTGCCAGCAATTTAGAGCGGATGATGAACACTGAAGCTTTCTTT.

A remark on this clonotype: Mismatch with germline at one junction end may stem from a read error. The chain carries TRBV5-1 and TRBJ2-3; 7 nucleotides align to TRBD2. CDR3 size: 16 residues. Germline V lookup: CDR1 SGHRS, CDR2 YFSETQ. The CDR3, as DNA: TGCGCCAGCACCTTGACGGGGGGAGGAGTGGCAGATACGCAGTATTTT. Protein sequence: CASTLTGGGVADTQYF.

The V gene is TRBV5-4, the J gene TRBJ1-3; unclear D gene. The germline V and J ends were trimmed by 0 bases and 0 bases, with 13 bases remaining between them. The CDR3 is made up of 17 amino acids. Germline V gives CDR1 SGHNT, CDR2 YYREEE (reference sequence). The CDR3 loop reads CASSLGPVNLSGNTIYF. DNA of the CDR3: TGTGCCAGCAGCTTGGGGCCGGTGAATCTCTCTGGAAACACCATATATTTT. Full variable domain (missing parts from reference TRBV5-4 and TRBJ1-3): ETGVTQSPTHLIKTRGQQVTLRCSSQSGHNTVSWYQQALGQGPQFIFQYYREEENGRGNFPPRFSGLQFPNYSSELNVNALELDDSALYLCASSLGPVNLSGNTIYFGEGSWLTVV.

This chain connects TRBV14 to TRBJ2-3; 7 nucleotides align to TRBD1. V gave up 0 bases and J gave up 1 base; unmatched junction bases: 7. The length of the CDR3 is 17 residues. CDR1 and CDR2 (germline): SGHDN, FVKESK. CDR3 region: CASSQEPQGWGTDTQYF. The DNA for the CDR3 is TGTGCCAGCAGCCAAGAGCCACAGGGGTGGGGCACAGATACGCAGTATTTT.

Here the CDR3 reads CAISVGNVQYF. In DNA, the CDR3 is TGTGCCATCAGTGTTGGGAACGTGCAGTACTTC. The gene calls are TRBV10-3 and TRBJ2-7; D gene ambiguous. CDR1 is ENHRY, CDR2 SYGVKD, per germline. This CDR3 contains 11 residues. Trimming left V 4 bases short and J 9 bases short, with 10 bases between.

This clonotype occurred many times. The rearrangement links TRBV6-6 to TRBJ2-2; D gene unclear. This CDR3 is built from 13 residues. Germline V CDR1 and CDR2: MNHNY, SVGAGI (reference sequence). Trimming cost V 2 bases and J 3 bases, with 4 bases left between them. CDR3 loop: CASSYLDTGELFF. The CDR3 DNA reads as TGTGCCAGCAGTTACCTCGACACCGGGGAGCTGTTTTTT.

This clonotype was counted many times. The V call is TRBV4-2, the J call TRBJ2-2; 11 bases line up with TRBD2. CDR3 size: 16 residues. V was pared by 5 bases and J by 2 bases, with 4 bases of the junction left unmatched. Germline-derived CDR1 and CDR2 are LGHNA and YNFKEQ. The CDR3 coding sequence is TGTGCCAGCAGCGATACTAGCGGGAGTAACACCGGGGAGCTGTTTTTT. Protein: CASSDTSGSNTGELFF.

The rearrangement joins TRBV5-6 to TRBJ2-2; the match to TRBD2 covers 10 bases. The CDR3 loop spans 16 amino acids. V was pared by 5 bases and J by 5 bases, with 9 bases of the junction left unmatched. CDR1 SGHDT and CDR2 YYEEEE come from the germline V gene. Here the CDR3 reads CASRRTGTSVTGELFF. CDR3 DNA sequence: TGTGCCAGCAGGCGTACCGGGACTAGCGTTACCGGGGAGCTGTTTTTT.

For this clonotype: One junction end does not reproduce the germline sequence, and a read error may be involved. The rearrangement joins TRBV13 to TRBJ2-1; 9 bases are a match to TRBD1. Germline V gives CDR1 PRHDT, CDR2 FYEKMQ (reference sequence). The CDR3 covers 16 residues. The CDR3 DNA sequence: TGTACCAGCAGCTTCCCTCTGGGACAGGGATACAATGAGCTGTTCTTC. Translation: CTSSFPLGQGYNELFF.

In the case of this clonotype: A much more abundant neighbour one base away suggests this may be a read error. The chain combines TRBV4-1 with TRBJ1-5; D gene ambiguous. The germline V gene has CDR1 MGHRA and CDR2 YSYEKL. The CDR3 consists of 14 residues. In DNA, the CDR3 is TGCGCCAACAGCCAAGAAGCGGGCGGCCAGCCCCAGCATTTT. Translating gives CANSQEAGGQPQHF.

For this clonotype: Since a much larger clone is just one base distant, this may be a read error. V is TRBV10-3 and J is TRBJ2-2; weak D call: TRBD2 (5 bases). V lost 3 bases to trimming and J lost 3 bases, with 11 bases between them. Germline assignment: CDR1 ENHRY and CDR2 SYGVKD. CDR3 length: 15 amino acids. The CDR3 DNA reads TGTGCCATCAGTGACGCCGGGAAGGACACCGGGGAGCTGTTTTTT. This codes for CAISDAGKDTGELFF.

Many counts were recorded for this clonotype. The chain uses TRBV5-6 and TRBJ1-1; D remains unclear. The CDR3 consists of 15 residues. The ends were cut back, 0 bases at V and 3 bases at J, with 12 bases in the middle. Per the germline V gene, CDR1 is SGHDT and CDR2 is YYEEEE. The CDR3 DNA is TGTGCCAGCAGCTTGGGGCCGCTTAGGGACACTGAAGCTTTCTTT. It is translated as CASSLGPLRDTEAFF. Looking up the rest from reference TRBV5-6 and TRBJ1-1 gives the full variable domain: DAGVTQSPTHLIKTRGQQVTLRCSPKSGHDTVSWYQQALGQGPQFIFQYYEEEERQRGNFPDRFSGHQFPNYSSELNVNALLLGDSALYLCASSLGPLRDTEAFFGQGTRLTVV.

About this clonotype itself: This may be a read error, as it is one base from a much larger clone. V gene TRBV6-1 combines with J gene TRBJ1-4; no reliable D call. Germline lookup yields CDR1 MNHNS and CDR2 SASEGT. The CDR3 extends over 12 amino acids. The CDR3 DNA is TGTGCCGGCAGTGAAGGAGGGAAAAAACTGTTTTTT. Its translation: CAGSEGGKKLFF.